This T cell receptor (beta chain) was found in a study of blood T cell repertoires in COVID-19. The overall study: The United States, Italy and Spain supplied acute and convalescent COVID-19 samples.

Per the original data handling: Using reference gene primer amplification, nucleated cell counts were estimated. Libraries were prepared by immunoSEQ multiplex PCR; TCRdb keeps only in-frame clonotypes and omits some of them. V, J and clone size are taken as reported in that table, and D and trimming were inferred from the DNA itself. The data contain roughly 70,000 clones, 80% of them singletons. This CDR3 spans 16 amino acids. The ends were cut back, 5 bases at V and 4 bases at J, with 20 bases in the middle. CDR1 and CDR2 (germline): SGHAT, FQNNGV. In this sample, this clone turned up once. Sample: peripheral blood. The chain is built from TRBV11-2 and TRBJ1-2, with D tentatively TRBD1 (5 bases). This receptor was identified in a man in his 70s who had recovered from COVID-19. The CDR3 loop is CASSPDRQNTIYGYTF. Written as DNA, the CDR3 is TGTGCCAGCAGCCCAGACCGACAGAACACAATCTATGGCTACACCTTC.